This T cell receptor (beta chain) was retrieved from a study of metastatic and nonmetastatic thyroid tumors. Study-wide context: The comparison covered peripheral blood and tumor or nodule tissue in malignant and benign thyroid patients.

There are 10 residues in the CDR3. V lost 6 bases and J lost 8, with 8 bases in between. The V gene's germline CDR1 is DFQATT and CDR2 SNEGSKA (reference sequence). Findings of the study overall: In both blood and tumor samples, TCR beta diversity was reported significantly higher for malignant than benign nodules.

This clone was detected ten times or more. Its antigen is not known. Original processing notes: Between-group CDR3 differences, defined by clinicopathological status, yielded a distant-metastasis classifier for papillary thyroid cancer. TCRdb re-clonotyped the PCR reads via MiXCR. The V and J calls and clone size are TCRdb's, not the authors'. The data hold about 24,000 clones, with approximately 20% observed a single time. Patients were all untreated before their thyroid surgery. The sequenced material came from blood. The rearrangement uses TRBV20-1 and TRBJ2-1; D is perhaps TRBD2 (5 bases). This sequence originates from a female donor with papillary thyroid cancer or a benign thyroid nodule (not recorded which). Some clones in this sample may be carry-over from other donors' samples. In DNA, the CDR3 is TGCAGTGCGAGGGTTTATGAGCAGTTCTTC. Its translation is CSARVYEQFF.